A selection of T cell receptor beta chains follows, all from one sample in a study of blood T cell repertoires in COVID-19. Data came from immunoSEQ multiplex PCR; TCRdb stores just in-frame clones and leaves some out. The sample has 350,000 to 400,000 clones; roughly nine tenths are singletons. Sequencing was performed on PBMCs or T cells enriched from blood (not recorded which). The receptor source for this set is a woman in her thirties or forties who had been exposed to COVID-19. CDR3s include the opening cysteine and the closing phenylalanine or tryptophan. Each record gives: D gene, clone size, V gene, J gene, CDR3 DNA, CDR3 protein. The D gene is left open where the match is weak. Clone size is shown for a subset of rows, as once, few, many or a class of expanded clone.

>NA|NA|TRBV18|TRBJ1-2
TGTGCCAGCTCACCACGTAGTTACAGGGAAGTCGGCTACACCTTC
CASSPRSYREVGYTF
>NA|NA|TRBV2|TRBJ2-7
TGTGCCAGCAGTGAAGAGGGGGGGCTCTCCTCCTACGAGCAGTACTTC
CASSEEGGLSSYEQYF
>NA|NA|TRBV7-2|TRBJ1-1
TGTGCCAGCAGCCAAGGAAGGGGGAACACTGAAGCTTTCTTT
CASSQGRGNTEAFF
>NA|NA|TRBV13|TRBJ2-3
TGTGCCAGCAGCTTATATCGGGATACGCAGTATTTT
CASSLYRDTQYF
>NA|NA|TRBV18|TRBJ1-1
TGTGCCAGCTCACCACTGGGAGGGGTTGGCACTGAAGCTTTCTTT
CASSPLGGVGTEAFF
>TRBD2|NA|TRBV11-3|TRBJ2-7
TGTGCCAGCAGTTACGGACTAGCGGCCACCTACGAGCAGTACTTC
CASSYGLAATYEQYF
>TRBD2|few|TRBV7-3|TRBJ2-2
TGTGCCAGCAGCCTAACTAGCGGGAAGGGGGAGCTGTTTTTT
CASSLTSGKGELFF
>TRBD1|few|TRBV5-4|TRBJ1-6
TGTGCCAGCAGCGGAACAGGGGGATATAATTCACCCCTCCACTTT
CASSGTGGYNSPLHF
>NA|NA|TRBV6-4|TRBJ1-3
TGTGCCAGCAAACCAACAGGGAACTCTGGAAACACCATATATTTT
CASKPTGNSGNTIYF
>TRBD1|NA|TRBV2|TRBJ1-6
TGTGCCAGCACTAAGACAGGGATTAATTCACCCCTCCACTTT
CASTKTGINSPLHF
>TRBD1|NA|TRBV15|TRBJ1-2
TGTGCCACCAGCACGACAGGGAACTATGGCTACACCTTC
CATSTTGNYGYTF
>NA|few|TRBV7-3|TRBJ1-1
TGTGCCAGCAAACAGGAGATGAACACTGAAGCTTTCTTT
CASKQEMNTEAFF
>NA|NA|TRBV19|TRBJ1-2
TGTGCCAGTACCCTTATCGGACAGTATGGCTACACCTTC
CASTLIGQYGYTF
>NA|NA|TRBV5-1|TRBJ1-2
TGCGCCAGCAGCCCGTCTACAGGGCTCTATGGCTACACCTTC
CASSPSTGLYGYTF
>TRBD1|NA|TRBV7-2|TRBJ1-1
TGTGCCAGCAGTAGACAGGGTATGAACACTGAAGCTTTCTTT
CASSRQGMNTEAFF
>TRBD2|NA|TRBV2|TRBJ2-1
TGTGCCAGCAGCTCGACTAGCGAGTACAATGAGCAGTTCTTC
CASSSTSEYNEQFF
>TRBD1|NA|TRBV30|TRBJ1-1
TGTGCCTGGAGTGTGGTTGGGACAGGGAGGGCTGAAGCTTTCTTT
CAWSVVGTGRAEAFF
>TRBD2|NA|TRBV18|TRBJ2-5
TGTGCCAGCTCACCACCCCCCCGGCTAGCGGGGCAAGAGACCCAGTACTTC
CASSPPPRLAGQETQYF
>NA|NA|TRBV5-1|TRBJ1-6
TGCGCCAGCAGCTTGGGTCCATTTAATTCACCCCTCCACTTT
CASSLGPFNSPLHF
>TRBD1|NA|TRBV7-3|TRBJ1-2
TGTGCCAGCAGCCCCTCGACAGGGGGCGTTGGCTACACCTTC
CASSPSTGGVGYTF
>NA|NA|TRBV7-2|TRBJ2-3
TGTGCCAGCAGCTTAGTCGAAAGGCGGGCCCTCGGAAATACGCAGTATTTT
CASSLVERRALGNTQYF
>NA|NA|TRBV29-1|TRBJ1-1
TGCAGCGATGACAGAGCGTGGAACACTGAAGCTTTCTTT
CSDDRAWNTEAFF
>TRBD1|NA|TRBV5-1|TRBJ1-2
TGCGCCAGCAGCTCTCGACAGGGGGCTTATGGCTACACCTTC
CASSSRQGAYGYTF
>TRBD2|NA|TRBV7-9|TRBJ2-2
TGTGCCAGCAGCTTAGTCCGCCTAGCGGTACCCCTGAACACCGGGGAGCTGTTTTTT
CASSLVRLAVPLNTGELFF
>NA|NA|TRBV7-9|TRBJ2-5
TGTGCCAGCAGGTCACGAGAGCTCCTCAACTTC
CASRSRELLNF
>TRBD1|NA|TRBV2|TRBJ1-2
TGTGCCAGCAGGACTGGACAGGGAGTTCGGGGCTACACCTTC
CASRTGQGVRGYTF
>NA|once|TRBV11-3|TRBJ2-2
TGTGCCAGCAGCTTAGGGGCAGGGAAGAACACCGGGGAGCTGTTTTTT
CASSLGAGKNTGELFF
>NA|NA|TRBV7-8|TRBJ1-1
TGTGCCAGCAGCTTAGCCCTGACAGCGAACACTGAAGCTTTCTTT
CASSLALTANTEAFF
>NA|once|TRBV18|TRBJ1-2
TGTGCCAGCTCACCGGGTTCAGGGATAAACTATGGCTACACCTTC
CASSPGSGINYGYTF
>NA|NA|TRBV5-6|TRBJ1-2
TGTGCCAGCAGCTCATCAGGCTTTGGCAAATATGGCTACACCTTC
CASSSSGFGKYGYTF
>NA|NA|TRBV21-1|TRBJ2-7
TGTGCCAGCAGCAAACGGAAACGGGGACTAGCGGGAGGGCAAGTGCAGTACTTC
CASSKRKRGLAGGQVQYF
>NA|once|TRBV12-3/TRBV12-4|TRBJ1-2
TGTGCCACCCACCCAGGGGTGAATGGCTACACCTTC
CATHPGVNGYTF
>TRBD2|NA|TRBV7-2|TRBJ2-7
TGTGCCAGCAGCCCCCGTACTAGCGGTGGGGGGGCCTACGAGCAGTACTTC
CASSPRTSGGGAYEQYF
>NA|NA|TRBV2|TRBJ1-1
TGTGCCAGCAGTGGCCCCGGGACACCGAACACTGAAGCTTTCTTT
CASSGPGTPNTEAFF
>TRBD2|NA|TRBV5-1|TRBJ2-1
TGCGCCAGCAGCCAAGGGACTAGCGTTGGCAACAATGAGCAGTTCTTC
CASSQGTSVGNNEQFF
>TRBD2|NA|TRBV30|TRBJ2-1
TGTGCCTGGAGTGTACTAGCGGGTTACAATGAGCAGTTCTTC
CAWSVLAGYNEQFF
>TRBD2|NA|TRBV30|TRBJ2-7
TGTGCCTGGACCCTAGCGGGGACAACCTACGAGCAGTACTTC
CAWTLAGTTYEQYF
>NA|NA|TRBV7-3|TRBJ1-1
TGTGCCAGCAGCTTAACTCAGGGTTTTGAAGCTTTCTTT
CASSLTQGFEAFF
>TRBD2|NA|TRBV15|TRBJ2-1
TGTGCCACCAGCAGGGGCCTCGGGGGGTCCTACAATGAGCAGTTCTTC
CATSRGLGGSYNEQFF
>NA|NA|TRBV19|TRBJ1-1
TGTGCCAGTAGTATAGCAGCGGGGATGAACACTGAAGCTTTCTTT
CASSIAAGMNTEAFF
>NA|NA|TRBV11-2|TRBJ2-1
TGTGCCAGCAGCTTAAAACAGGACCCCTACAATGAGCAGTTCTTC
CASSLKQDPYNEQFF
>NA|NA|TRBV6-2/TRBV6-3|TRBJ1-1
TGTGCCAGCAGTTACTCAATCCTGGGCAGGAAGAACACTGAAGCTTTCTTT
CASSYSILGRKNTEAFF
>TRBD1|NA|TRBV15|TRBJ1-6
TGTGCCACCAGACGTGGACAGGGGAAACCCCTCCACTTT
CATRRGQGKPLHF
>NA|few|TRBV12-5|TRBJ1-4
TGTGCTAGTGGTTTCTCCGGAAAAGGGAGGACTAATGAAAAACTGTTTTTT
CASGFSGKGRTNEKLFF
>TRBD2|NA|TRBV9|TRBJ2-1
TGTGCCAGCAGCGTAGAGTCCCTAGCGGGGAGAAATGAGCAGTTCTTC
CASSVESLAGRNEQFF
>TRBD1|NA|TRBV29-1|TRBJ1-2
TGCAGCGTTCGCACGGACAGGGACAGGTCTGGCTACACCTTC
CSVRTDRDRSGYTF
>NA|NA|TRBV18|TRBJ1-3
TGTGCCAGCTCACCACCGCGGCAAGCGAGCTCTGGAAACACCATATATTTT
CASSPPRQASSGNTIYF
>TRBD2|NA|TRBV7-6|TRBJ2-7
TGTGCCAGCAGCCCAACTAGCGGGAGGAGTTCCTACGAGCAGTACTTC
CASSPTSGRSSYEQYF
>NA|NA|TRBV19|TRBJ1-1
TGTGCCAGTCAAGTCTGGGGGGGGGACACTGAAGCTTTCTTT
CASQVWGGDTEAFF
>TRBD1|NA|TRBV7-9|TRBJ1-2
TGTGCCAGCAGCAAAGCACAGGGGGCAGGAGGCTACACCTTC
CASSKAQGAGGYTF
>NA|once|TRBV7-8|TRBJ1-5
TGTGCCAGCAGCCCCACGGGGGGCAGCAATCAGCCCCAGCATTTT
CASSPTGGSNQPQHF
>NA|NA|TRBV9|TRBJ1-1
TGTGCCAGCGAAGACCTAGGGGCTCCGAACACTGAAGCTTTCTTT
CASEDLGAPNTEAFF
>TRBD1|NA|TRBV9|TRBJ2-1
TGTGCCAGCAGCGAAGAATCCGGGACAGGCCTGGGTGAGCAGTTCTTC
CASSEESGTGLGEQFF
>NA|NA|TRBV6-5|TRBJ1-2
TGTGCCAGCAGGGATGTCGGGACTCAAGGCTACACCTTC
CASRDVGTQGYTF
>TRBD2|NA|TRBV5-5|TRBJ2-1
TGTGCCAGCAGCCTTGGACAGGAGGGACTAGCAGTAAATGAGCAGTTCTTC
CASSLGQEGLAVNEQFF
>TRBD1|NA|TRBV5-6|TRBJ2-7
TGTGCCAGCAGCCCCGGGACAGGGAACGAGCAGTACTTC
CASSPGTGNEQYF
>NA|NA|TRBV4-3|TRBJ1-5
TGCGCCAGCAGCCAAGATGTCGGAGGCGCCCAGCATTTT
CASSQDVGGAQHF
>NA|NA|TRBV7-2|TRBJ2-1
TGTGCCAGCAGCTTATGGCAGGGTGACAATGAGCAGTTCTTC
CASSLWQGDNEQFF
>TRBD1|NA|TRBV27|TRBJ1-3
TGTGCCAGCCTTGGCGACAAAACAGGGGACTCTGGAAACACCATATATTTT
CASLGDKTGDSGNTIYF
>NA|NA|TRBV30|TRBJ1-1
TGTGCCTGGGTTCAAGCATTGAACACTGAAGCTTTCTTT
CAWVQALNTEAFF